This record looks at one TCR beta chain sequence and its context. What it recognizes is unknown. This entry comes from a study of T cell repertoires in cytomegalovirus infection. About the study: Signatures in public TCR beta sequences pointed to both CMV infection and matching HLA type. Study-level points and caveats: The response measured ex vivo was dominated by TCR beta clonotypes (HLA-C-restricted and CMV-specific).

Each CDR3 protein gets one entry after TCRdb re-called the reads with MiXCR. Counted here are 450,000 to 650,000 distinct CDR3 sequences, around a quarter occurring once; the ten biggest clones make up under 15%. The CDR3 has 19 residues. Germline V CDR1 and CDR2: LNHDA, SQIVND (reference sequence). After removal of 0 bases from V and 1 base from J, the junction contained 9 bases not matched to a gene. The chain combines TRBV19 with TRBJ1-1, with 12 nucleotides matching TRBD1. This sequence was found in a human donor in good health (CMV status not recorded). Some clones in this sample may be carry-over from other donors' samples. Sequences were obtained from PBMCs. The CDR3 sequence: CASSIDHLGQGAKNTEAFF. CDR3 coding DNA: TGTGCCAGTAGTATAGATCATTTGGGACAGGGGGCTAAGAACACTGAAGCTTTCTTT. Complete variable domain (other parts from reference TRBV19 and TRBJ1-1): DGGITQSPKYLFRKEGQNVTLSCEQNLNHDAMYWYRQDPGQGLRLIYYSQIVNDFQKGDIAEGYSVSREKKESFPLTVTSAQKNPTAFYLCASSIDHLGQGAKNTEAFFGQGTRLTVV.